The T cell receptor (beta chain) under discussion was sequenced for a study of technical replicates of blood from a few donors. The repertoire was sequenced with immunoSEQ multiplex PCR; TCRdb's copy has only in-frame clones and lacks some. The sample carries about 74,000 clones, 89% recorded once. The V gene's germline CDR1 is KGHSH and CDR2 LQKENI. The CDR3 extends over 12 amino acids. V lost 8 bases, J lost 8 bases, and 15 bases lay in between. The chain couples TRBV18 to TRBJ1-2; D gene unclear. What was sequenced was T cells isolated from PBMCs. The receptor was isolated from a human donor in good health. The CDR3 DNA reads as TGTGCCAGCACCCCCCCTGATGGCGGCTACACCTTC. This gives the protein CASTPPDGGYTF.